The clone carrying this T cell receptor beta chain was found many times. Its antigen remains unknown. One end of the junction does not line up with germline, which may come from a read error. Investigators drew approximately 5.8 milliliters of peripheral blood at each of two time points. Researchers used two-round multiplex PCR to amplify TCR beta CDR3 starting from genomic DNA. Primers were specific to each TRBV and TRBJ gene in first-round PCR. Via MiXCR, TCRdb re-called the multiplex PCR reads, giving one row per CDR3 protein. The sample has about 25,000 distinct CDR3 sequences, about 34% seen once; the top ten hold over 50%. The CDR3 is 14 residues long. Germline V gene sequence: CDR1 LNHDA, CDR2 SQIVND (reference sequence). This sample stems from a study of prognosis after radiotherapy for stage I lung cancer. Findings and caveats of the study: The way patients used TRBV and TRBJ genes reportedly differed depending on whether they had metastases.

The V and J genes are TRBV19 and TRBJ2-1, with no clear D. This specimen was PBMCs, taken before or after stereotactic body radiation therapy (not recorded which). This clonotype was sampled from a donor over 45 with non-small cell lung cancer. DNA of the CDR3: TGTGCCGGTAGTATGACGGACCCTTACAATGAGCAGTTCTTC. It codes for CAGSMTDPYNEQFF.